This T cell receptor beta chain was captured by sequencing in a study of shared clonotypes between healthy human individuals. On the study more broadly: Donors were a couple of women and a few men aged 18 to 49. Study observations and caveats: It was expected that sequencing depth would affect clonotype sharing among donors.

Each subset's genomic DNA was split evenly across several immunoSEQ plates. Unsorted PBMC DNA sequencing spanned ten immunoSEQ deep assay plates. Some clones are missing from TCRdb's copy, which holds only in-frame ones; the method was immunoSEQ multiplex PCR. The sample contains 450,000 to 650,000 clones, roughly 79% of which appear only once. In regard to this clone: Its antigen is as yet unknown.

The CDR3 has 17 residues. Trimming removed 6 bases at V and 0 bases at J, with 20 bases between. Looked up from germline, CDR1 is SGHTA and CDR2 is FQGNSA. The receptor was derived from a woman aged 40-49 years in good health. Some clones in this sample may be carry-over from other donors' samples. The sample was PBMCs. J is TRBJ1-1 and V is TRBV7-2, with D possibly TRBD1 on 5 matching bases. CDR3 loop: CASRPAGTHRMNTEAFF. CDR3 nucleotide sequence: TGTGCCAGCAGACCCGCAGGGACCCATCGCATGAACACTGAAGCTTTCTTT.